This T cell receptor (beta chain) was recorded in a study of technical replicates of blood from a handful of donors. Germline-derived CDR1 and CDR2 are MNHNS and SASEGT. V shed 3 bases and J 4 bases; nucleotides not matched to a gene: 8. This CDR3 spans 17 amino acids. The protocol was immunoSEQ multiplex PCR, while the TCRdb copy is restricted to in-frame clones and leaves out a portion. The table shows around 83,000 clones, with about 94% occurring only once. The receptor was isolated from a human donor in good health. This chain connects TRBV6-1 to TRBJ2-5, with 13 bases lining up with TRBD2. What was sequenced was T cells isolated from PBMCs. The CDR3 loop reads CASSDTSGRAFGETQYF. CDR3 nucleotide sequence: TGTGCCAGCAGTGATACTAGCGGGAGGGCCTTCGGAGAGACCCAGTACTTC.